This T cell receptor (beta chain) stems from a study of cytomegalovirus exposure and HLA in healthy donors. Study-wide results and limits: One variant, a missense change in DCLRE1C, was linked in a later analysis to TCR beta V- and J-gene trimming. The CMV antigen specificity of a few CMV-associated chains was confirmed through in vitro analysis.

The V gene lost 2 bases and the J gene lost 5 bases, with 9 bases spanning the gap. CDR1 is MNHEY, CDR2 SVGAGI, per germline. This CDR3 comprises 13 residues. Researchers ran the PCR with 60 Vbeta and 13 Jbeta primers. The table came from immunoSEQ multiplex PCR; TCRdb's copy has only in-frame clones and leaves some out. The sample lists around 63,000 clones; around 78% were seen once. This clone showed up just a few times. The antigen is undetermined. Sequencing used PBMCs. This receptor was identified in a man aged 35 to 55 in good health and CMV-seronegative. The V call is TRBV6-5, the J call TRBJ1-1; no reliable D call. The CDR3 nucleotides read TGTGCCAGCAGTTACGAGGTTGGGACTGAAGCTTTCTTT. This translates into CASSYEVGTEAFF.